The present T cell receptor (beta chain) was sequenced within a study of T-cell memory formation after mild COVID-19. This CDR3 has 15 residues. Germline trimming cut 3 bases from V and 3 bases from J; bases unmatched to any gene: 2. Germline V CDR1 and CDR2: SGHVS, FNYEAQ. TCRdb processed the 5' RACE reads anew with MiXCR; each CDR3 protein has one entry. The table lists 350,000 to 450,000 distinct CDR3 sequences, roughly an eighth of them singletons, with about 22% in the top ten. The sample taken for sequencing was PBMCs or a T cell subset sorted from them (not recorded which). The chain recombines TRBV7-6 with TRBJ2-6; 7 bases are a match to TRBD1. The TCR was taken from a man between 18 and 35 years old who had mild COVID-19 (a few samples of this study predate the infection). Cell type and time point are not known. CDR3 DNA: TGTGCCAGCAGCTTCACAGGGGATGGGGCCAACGTCCTGACTTTC. Its protein is CASSFTGDGANVLTF.